These 13 T cell receptor beta chains share one sample of origin, sequenced in a study of T cells in Graves' hyperthyroidism and ophthalmopathy. TCR beta CDR3 regions were amplified from RNA transcripts. An initial round of RT-PCR targeting the TCR CDR3 relied on the HTBI primer set. TCRdb called the multiplex PCR reads again in MiXCR, with one record for every CDR3 protein. The table records hundreds of thousands of distinct CDR3 sequences, 15% to 20% of them present only once. Sequenced input: blood. Receptor source: a woman in her twenties or thirties with Graves' hyperthyroidism.

This clonotype was seen a few times. The J gene is TRBJ2-2, the V gene TRBV5-1; 9 bases fit TRBD1. CDR1 and CDR2 from the germline V gene are SGHRS and YFSETQ. Unmatched junction bases numbered 10, after V lost 4 bases and J lost 6 bases. This CDR3 has 16 amino acids. This CDR3 reads CASSPLTGGRAGELFF. The DNA for the CDR3 is TGCGCCAGCAGCCCACTGACAGGGGGTCGCGCCGGGGAGCTGTTTTTT.

The V and J genes are TRBV18 and TRBJ2-1, with D tentatively TRBD1 or TRBD2 (6 bases each). The length of the CDR3 is 15 residues. V was pared by 4 bases and J by 10 bases, with 20 bases between. The germline V gene encodes CDR1 KGHSH and CDR2 LQKENI. The CDR3 loop is CASSLVLDQGREQFF. The DNA of the CDR3 is TGTGCCAGCTCACTGGTTCTGGACCAGGGGAGGGAGCAGTTCTTC.

This clonotype was seen at least ten times. The gene calls are TRBV28 and TRBJ2-3, with 7 bases fitting TRBD1. V shed 7 bases and J 4 bases; nucleotides not matched to a gene: 5. The germline V gene encodes CDR1 MDHEN and CDR2 SYDVKM. The CDR3 runs to 13 residues. The CDR3 sequence is CASKTQGADTQYF. The CDR3 nucleotides are TGTGCCAGCAAAACCCAGGGGGCAGATACGCAGTATTTT.

This clonotype showed up many times. The genes are TRBV30 and TRBJ2-3; D is perhaps TRBD1 (6 bases). The V end lost 0 bases, the J end lost 6 bases, and 16 bases lay between the germline ends. Germline V gene data show CDR1 as GTSNPN and CDR2 as SVGIG (reference sequence). The CDR3 spans 15 residues. CDR3 sequence reads: CAWSVGGGSQDTQYF. In nucleotides, the CDR3 is TGTGCCTGGAGTGTAGGGGGTGGGAGCCAGGATACGCAGTATTTT.

The J gene is TRBJ2-5, the V gene TRBV20-1; D remains ambiguous. V shed 2 bases and J shed 2 bases, with 9 bases lying between them. The V gene's germline CDR1 is DFQATT and CDR2 SNEGSKA (reference sequence). The CDR3 totals 13 residues. The DNA of the CDR3 is TGCAGTGCTAGATGGCCAGGTCAAGAGACCCAGTACTTC. Translating it yields CSARWPGQETQYF.

A single count supports this clonotype. CDR3 residues: CASSLAYVASYNEQFF. The DNA of the CDR3 is TGTGCCAGCAGCCTCGCTTATGTGGCCTCCTACAATGAGCAGTTCTTC. V gene TRBV7-9 combines with J gene TRBJ2-1, with unresolved D. Germline lookup yields CDR1 SEHNR and CDR2 FQNEAQ (reference sequence). Trimming cost V 5 bases and J 0 bases, with 14 bases left between them. The CDR3 covers 16 residues.

This chain joins TRBV11-2 and TRBJ2-6, with TRBD1 as a possible D gene (6 bases). V lost 5 bases and J lost 4, with 18 bases in between. From germline, CDR1 is SGHAT and CDR2 FQNNGV. The length of the CDR3 is 17 residues. The CDR3 DNA follows: TGTGCCAGCAGCACCCGACAGGCCGGGGAAGGGGCCAACGTCCTGACTTTC. Protein sequence: CASSTRQAGEGANVLTF.

The chain combines TRBV4-2 with TRBJ2-1; the D is unclear. Trimming removed 1 base from V and 6 bases from J, with 4 bases in between. CDR3 size: 12 residues. Germline loops: CDR1 LGHNA, CDR2 YNFKEQ. Here the CDR3 reads CASSQGVNEQFF. The CDR3 DNA is TGTGCCAGCAGCCAAGGGGTCAATGAGCAGTTCTTC.

The chain couples TRBV19 to TRBJ1-5; D possibly corresponds to TRBD1 (5 bases). CDR3 length: 15 residues. The V gene's germline CDR1 is LNHDA and CDR2 SQIVND (reference sequence). Trimming shortened V by 4 bases and J by 4 bases, and 14 bases separated the two germline ends. This CDR3 is CASSTSGTANQPQHF. The DNA for the CDR3 is TGTGCCAGTAGTACCTCCGGGACGGCTAATCAGCCCCAGCATTTT.

This chain connects TRBV5-8 to TRBJ2-7; either TRBD1 or TRBD2 may supply D (5 bases each). Germline-derived CDR1 and CDR2 are SGHTS and YDEGEE. V gave up 4 bases and J gave up 3 bases, with 14 bases separating them. CDR3 length: 14 amino acids. CDR3 amino acids: CASSRGPQHYEQYF. The CDR3 DNA reads as TGTGCCAGCAGCAGGGGACCTCAGCACTACGAGCAGTACTTC.

This clonotype was counted many times. V usage is TRBV2 and J usage is TRBJ1-1; no reliable D call. The CDR3 consists of 14 residues. Trimming left V 4 bases short and J 0 bases short, with 9 bases between. The V gene's germline CDR1 is SNHLY and CDR2 FYNNEI. This chain's CDR3 is CASSGRTVNTEAFF. DNA of the CDR3: TGTGCCAGCAGTGGACGGACTGTGAACACTGAAGCTTTCTTT.

This chain joins TRBV29-1 and TRBJ2-5; D might be TRBD1 or TRBD2, each matching 5 bases. This CDR3 has 13 residues. CDR1 and CDR2 from the germline V gene are SQVTM and ANQGSEA. V lost 8 bases and J 9 bases, leaving 22 bases between the germline ends. The CDR3 nucleotides are TGCAGCCTCGCTACTGCAGGCCTGGGGGCCCAGTACTTC. Translated: CSLATAGLGAQYF.

V is TRBV4-1 and J is TRBJ1-6; D possibly corresponds to TRBD1 (6 bases). Looked up from germline, CDR1 is MGHRA and CDR2 is YSYEKL. The CDR3 is 17 amino acids. Trimming left V 0 bases short and J 10 bases short, with 19 bases between. The CDR3 coding sequence is TGCGCCAGCAGCCAAGATCGAGGAGTGCGGGGGCAATCACCCCTCCACTTT. This gives the protein CASSQDRGVRGQSPLHF.